This is a list of T cell receptor beta chains from one sample in a study of T-cell reconstitution after alpha-beta-depleted transplantation in children. TCRdb called the PCR reads again in MiXCR, with one record for every CDR3 protein. The sample holds fewer than 450,000 distinct CDR3 sequences; 15% to 20% are singletons and the top ten take around 38%. The sample was PBMCs, mostly from graft donor cells, taken 360 days after TCRalphabeta/CD19-depleted stem cell transplant. The receptors here all came from a male patient aged 2 to 10 who had a stem cell transplant for acute lymphoblastic leukemia, so the T cells may come from the graft donor. The CDR3 runs from the conserved cysteine through the conserved F or W. A D gene is named only where the DNA matches it firmly.

j_gene: TRBJ2-7
v_gene: TRBV7-8
d_gene: NA
CDR3aa: CASSPPMYSYEQYF

j_gene: TRBJ1-1
v_gene: TRBV20-1
d_gene: TRBD1
CDR3aa: CSASPGQMNTEAFF

j_gene: TRBJ2-1
v_gene: TRBV5-4
d_gene: NA
CDR3aa: CASSLGGPREQFF

j_gene: TRBJ2-1
v_gene: TRBV3-1
d_gene: TRBD2
CDR3aa: CTSSLGLAGGKGSYNEQFF

j_gene: TRBJ2-5
v_gene: TRBV28
d_gene: TRBD2
CDR3aa: CASTPWAFPLREGRKTQYF

j_gene: TRBJ2-7
v_gene: TRBV7-2
d_gene: NA
CDR3aa: CASSLREYEQYF

j_gene: TRBJ2-1
v_gene: TRBV27
d_gene: TRBD2
CDR3aa: CASSLAGILNEQFF

j_gene: TRBJ1-3
v_gene: TRBV7-6
d_gene: NA
CDR3aa: CASVPIRSGNTIYF

j_gene: TRBJ2-3
v_gene: TRBV20-1
d_gene: NA
CDR3aa: CSARTSGTATDTQYF

j_gene: TRBJ2-3
v_gene: TRBV7-9
d_gene: NA
CDR3aa: CASSLVSGPGDTQYF

j_gene: TRBJ2-7
v_gene: TRBV14
d_gene: NA
CDR3aa: CASSQARGGVQYF

j_gene: TRBJ1-2
v_gene: TRBV7-9
d_gene: NA
CDR3aa: CASRAGGASYGYTF

j_gene: TRBJ2-7
v_gene: TRBV4-1
d_gene: TRBD2
CDR3aa: CASSQDPGTSKQYF

j_gene: TRBJ1-6
v_gene: TRBV27
d_gene: NA
CDR3aa: CASSKDRFYNSPLHF

j_gene: TRBJ1-2
v_gene: TRBV3-1
d_gene: NA
CDR3aa: CASSQQQGLNYGYTF

j_gene: TRBJ2-1
v_gene: TRBV5-1
d_gene: TRBD2
CDR3aa: CASSLGLAGVQGEQFF

j_gene: TRBJ1-5
v_gene: TRBV20-1
d_gene: NA
CDR3aa: CSATGRVDQPQHF

j_gene: TRBJ2-1
v_gene: TRBV5-1
d_gene: NA
CDR3aa: CASSGLISYNEQFF

j_gene: TRBJ2-3
v_gene: TRBV2
d_gene: TRBD2
CDR3aa: CASVAGGTDTQYF

j_gene: TRBJ2-1
v_gene: TRBV3-1
d_gene: TRBD1
CDR3aa: CASSQDDRGRGNEQFF

j_gene: TRBJ2-7
v_gene: TRBV5-1
d_gene: NA
CDR3aa: CASRDPSGNYEQYF

j_gene: TRBJ2-5
v_gene: TRBV7-9
d_gene: TRBD2
CDR3aa: CASNSQLADQETQYF

j_gene: TRBJ1-1
v_gene: TRBV5-1
d_gene: NA
CDR3aa: CASSPGGWAGNTEAFF

j_gene: TRBJ2-5
v_gene: TRBV29-1
d_gene: NA
CDR3aa: CSVELGSGTQYF

j_gene: TRBJ2-5
v_gene: TRBV12-3/TRBV12-4
d_gene: NA
CDR3aa: CASTPWGRGSGGRETQYF

j_gene: TRBJ1-5
v_gene: TRBV20-1
d_gene: NA
CDR3aa: CSARDRLDPGAYSNQPQHF

j_gene: TRBJ2-5
v_gene: TRBV28
d_gene: NA
CDR3aa: CASSPLGIGKKTQYF

j_gene: TRBJ2-2
v_gene: TRBV20-1
d_gene: NA
CDR3aa: CSATGGGAGELFF

j_gene: TRBJ2-7
v_gene: TRBV2
d_gene: TRBD1
CDR3aa: CASSDLGDRGRGEQYF

j_gene: TRBJ2-3
v_gene: TRBV4-1
d_gene: TRBD2
CDR3aa: CASSQGPPGFSGSMIDTQYF

j_gene: TRBJ2-3
v_gene: TRBV7-8
d_gene: TRBD2
CDR3aa: CASSLTGGRNADTQYF

j_gene: TRBJ2-2
v_gene: TRBV3-1
d_gene: NA
CDR3aa: CASSPGSIPGELFF

j_gene: TRBJ2-3
v_gene: TRBV29-1
d_gene: NA
CDR3aa: CSDTTGPDTQYF

j_gene: TRBJ2-1
v_gene: TRBV7-3
d_gene: NA
CDR3aa: CASSFGGIKEQFF

j_gene: TRBJ2-1
v_gene: TRBV12-3/TRBV12-4
d_gene: NA
CDR3aa: CASSFRTWENEQFF

j_gene: TRBJ2-3
v_gene: TRBV24-1
d_gene: TRBD2
CDR3aa: CATSEVPASGRIHGSDTQYF

j_gene: TRBJ2-1
v_gene: TRBV7-9
d_gene: NA
CDR3aa: CASSLTGRYNEQFF

j_gene: TRBJ2-1
v_gene: TRBV29-1
d_gene: TRBD2
CDR3aa: CSVVRTSGSGYEQFF

j_gene: TRBJ2-7
v_gene: TRBV19
d_gene: TRBD2
CDR3aa: CASSTPPSGRASYEQYF

j_gene: TRBJ2-2
v_gene: TRBV15
d_gene: TRBD2
CDR3aa: CATSSRLATGELFF

j_gene: TRBJ1-4
v_gene: TRBV7-2
d_gene: NA
CDR3aa: CASSPQGVSTNEKLFF

j_gene: TRBJ2-3
v_gene: TRBV12-3/TRBV12-4
d_gene: TRBD1
CDR3aa: CASSPQNRGDTQYF

j_gene: TRBJ2-2
v_gene: TRBV7-3
d_gene: TRBD1
CDR3aa: CASSFHPGQGVAGELFF

j_gene: TRBJ2-5
v_gene: TRBV9
d_gene: TRBD2
CDR3aa: CASSEGTSGTETQYF

j_gene: TRBJ2-3
v_gene: TRBV12-3/TRBV12-4
d_gene: TRBD2
CDR3aa: CASRASGTDTQYF

j_gene: TRBJ2-7
v_gene: TRBV27
d_gene: TRBD1
CDR3aa: CASKTGGGEQYF

j_gene: TRBJ2-1
v_gene: TRBV12-3/TRBV12-4
d_gene: TRBD1
CDR3aa: CASRGTGGLFF

j_gene: TRBJ2-1
v_gene: TRBV19
d_gene: NA
CDR3aa: CASTPLSTETGQFF

j_gene: TRBJ2-5
v_gene: TRBV6-6
d_gene: TRBD2
CDR3aa: CASSYRTSGRWYF

j_gene: TRBJ1-2
v_gene: TRBV29-1
d_gene: NA
CDR3aa: CSVNRVEGYGYTF

j_gene: TRBJ2-7
v_gene: TRBV18
d_gene: NA
CDR3aa: CASSLRGGSMSYEQYF

j_gene: TRBJ2-1
v_gene: TRBV6-1
d_gene: NA
CDR3aa: CASRSSGAYNEQFF

j_gene: TRBJ2-7
v_gene: TRBV12-3/TRBV12-4
d_gene: TRBD2
CDR3aa: CASRPRDYSYEQYF